One and the same sample provided the 18 T cell receptor beta chains below, sequenced in a study of Ad26.COV2.S vaccination and SARS-CoV-2 variants. The repertoire was sequenced with immunoSEQ multiplex PCR; TCRdb's copy has only in-frame clones and lacks some. The table shows roughly 350,000 clones, with about 88% occurring only once. Treatment here: roughly 18 received Ad26.COV2.S at low or high dose, single or two shots; about 5 received placebo; per-sample allocation not given. The study sampled participants on day 63 after the first vaccine or placebo injection. The material sequenced was peripheral blood, taken in a trial of Ad26.COV2.S vaccine versus placebo. The receptor source for this set is a person between 18 and 60 years old who received the Ad26.COV2.S COVID-19 vaccine or a placebo.

There are a few counts of this clone. The chain joins TRBV29-1 to TRBJ2-7; 7 bases are shared with TRBD2. This CDR3 contains 13 residues. The junction had 11 bases not matched to a gene; V was cut back by 6 bases and J by 6 bases. Germline V gene sequence: CDR1 SQVTM, CDR2 ANQGSEA. CDR3 coding DNA: TGCAGCGTCGACCCCGAGGGAGGGATCGAGCAGTACTTC. Translating it yields CSVDPEGGIEQYF.

The genes are TRBV19 and TRBJ2-1, with D hard to call. Between the trimmed V and J ends, which lost 0 bases and 0 bases, there was a span of 6 bases. The germline V gene encodes CDR1 LNHDA and CDR2 SQIVND (reference sequence). The CDR3 is 15 residues long. The DNA of the CDR3 is TGTGCCAGTAGTATAGAGGGAAGCTCCTACAATGAGCAGTTCTTC. Its protein product is CASSIEGSSYNEQFF.

The V and J genes are TRBV11-3 and TRBJ1-4, with unresolved D. The CDR3 length is 14 residues. V shed 0 bases and J shed 15 bases, with 17 bases lying between them. The germline V gene has CDR1 SGHNT and CDR2 YENEEA. Here the CDR3 DNA reads TGTGCCAGCAGCTTAGATCGTGGCCCACGGGGAGTGTTTTTT. Translating gives CASSLDRGPRGVFF.

The V gene is TRBV11-2, the J gene TRBJ2-5; D not certain. Germline lookup yields CDR1 SGHAT and CDR2 FQNNGV. With 2 bases removed from V and 2 bases from J, the gap between germline ends came to 9 bases. The CDR3 loop spans 14 amino acids. DNA of the CDR3: TGTGCCAGCAGCTTATGGCCAGAACAAGAGACCCAGTACTTC. Amino acid sequence: CASSLWPEQETQYF.

This clone was seen once. The chain is built from TRBV10-2 and TRBJ2-2, with 9 bases aligning to TRBD1. The ends lost 8 bases at V and 2 bases at J; junction bases unmatched: 3. This CDR3 is 14 amino acids long. Per germline, CDR1 WSHSY and CDR2 SAAADI. The CDR3 DNA is TGCGCCAGCCAGGGACAGGGTAACACCGGGGAGCTGTTTTTT. Its protein is CASQGQGNTGELFF.

Comment on this clone: The junction departs from germline at one end; a sequencing error may be responsible. V usage is TRBV11-2 and J usage is TRBJ2-5; D is unclear. The CDR3 has 12 residues. Germline CDR1 SGHAT, CDR2 FQNNGV. In DNA form, the CDR3 reads TGTGCCAGCAGCTTCTATCAAGGGACCCAGTACTTC. As protein: CASSFYQGTQYF.

The V and J genes are TRBV10-3 and TRBJ1-3; no clear D gene. The ends were cut back, 6 bases at V and 1 base at J, with 10 bases in the middle. Germline CDR1 is ENHRY and CDR2 is SYGVKD. The CDR3 extends over 14 amino acids. The CDR3 loop reads CAIRDGRSGNTIYF. The CDR3 bases are TGTGCCATCAGGGACGGCCGATCTGGAAACACCATATATTTT.

The J gene is TRBJ1-3, the V gene TRBV7-2; 7 nucleotides agree with TRBD1. This CDR3 spans 16 amino acids. Germline CDR1 SGHTA, CDR2 FQGNSA. V shed 1 base, J shed 4 bases, and the junction held 7 bases outside the gene matches. The CDR3 protein is CASSLGDRVFGNTIYF. CDR3 coding DNA: TGTGCCAGCAGCTTAGGTGACAGGGTCTTCGGAAACACCATATATTTT.

V is TRBV5-1 and J is TRBJ1-4; D might be TRBD1 (5 bases). The CDR3 loop spans 16 amino acids. Germline assignment: CDR1 SGHRS and CDR2 YFSETQ. Trimming stripped 4 bases from V and 1 base from J, with 14 bases between. In DNA form, the CDR3 reads TGCGCCAGCAGCCGTGACCCGCAGGGAACTAATGAAAAACTGTTTTTT. Its translation is CASSRDPQGTNEKLFF.

This rearrangement joins TRBV25-1 to TRBJ1-1, with 8 bases identical to TRBD1. CDR1 is MGHDK, CDR2 SYGVNS, per germline. J gave up 1 base and V 4 bases, and 5 bases lay outside the gene matches. This CDR3 is built from 15 residues. The CDR3 nucleotides read TGTGCCAGCAGTGCACGGACAGGGAGGAACACTGAAGCTTTCTTT. It translates to CASSARTGRNTEAFF.

In nucleotides, the CDR3 is TGCGCCAGCAGCCGCGGAAGGGCGCAGAGTAGCAATCAGCCCCAGCATTTT. Its translation is CASSRGRAQSSNQPQHF. The chain combines TRBV4-1 with TRBJ1-5; no definite D call. CDR3 length: 17 amino acids. Germline values: CDR1 MGHRA, CDR2 YSYEKL. With 4 bases removed from V and 0 bases from J, the gap between germline ends came to 16 bases.

This chain joins TRBV5-4 and TRBJ2-2; unclear D gene. The CDR3 covers 13 residues. V was shortened by 3 bases and J by 4 bases, with 7 bases between the two germline ends. Germline CDR1 reads SGHNT; CDR2 reads YYREEE (reference sequence). CDR3 in DNA: TGTGCCAGCAGCTCGGCGAGCACCGGGGAGCTGTTTTTT. It yields the protein CASSSASTGELFF.

This chain uses TRBV11-2 with TRBJ1-1, with D unclear. V gave up 5 bases and J gave up 8 bases, with 12 bases separating them. The V gene's germline CDR1 is SGHAT and CDR2 FQNNGV. The CDR3 sequence is 12 residues long. CDR3 DNA: TGTGCCAGCAGCGCGGGCGTAGTAGAAGCTTTCTTT. It yields the protein CASSAGVVEAFF.

The CDR3 DNA sequence: TGTGCCAGCACTAACAGCGAAAAACTGTTTTTT. It is translated as CASTNSEKLFF. This chain connects TRBV2 to TRBJ1-4, with D unresolved. Germline CDR1 is SNHLY and CDR2 is FYNNEI. The CDR3 has 11 residues. Trimming removed 7 bases from V and 8 bases from J, with 8 bases in between.

This chain uses TRBV6-5 with TRBJ1-5, with 9 bases lining up with TRBD1. With V trimmed by 0 bases and J by 4 bases, 4 bases remained unmatched. CDR1 and CDR2 from the germline V gene are MNHEY and SVGAGI. The CDR3 is 16 residues long. The chain's CDR3 is CASSYSGGQGNQPQHF. CDR3 bases: TGTGCCAGCAGTTACTCGGGAGGACAGGGGAATCAGCCCCAGCATTTT.

The chain is built from TRBV28 and TRBJ2-5, with D tentatively TRBD1 (6 bases). Germline CDR1 MDHEN, CDR2 SYDVKM. Trimming cost V 7 bases and J 1 base, with 19 bases left between them. CDR3 size: 16 residues. This CDR3 reads CASNPVGTFVQETQYF. In DNA, the CDR3 is TGTGCCAGCAACCCCGTGGGGACATTTGTCCAAGAGACCCAGTACTTC. Filled out from reference TRBV28 and TRBJ2-5, the complete variable domain reads DVKVTQSSRYLVKRTGEKVFLECVQDMDHENMFWYRQDPGLGLRLIYFSYDVKMKEKGDIPEGYSVSREKKERFSLILESASTNQTSMYLCASNPVGTFVQETQYFGPGTRLLVL.

The J gene is TRBJ1-3, the V gene TRBV19, with D perhaps TRBD1 (5 bases). Trimming cost V 9 bases and J 0 bases, with 9 bases left between them. The V gene's germline CDR1 is LNHDA and CDR2 SQIVND (reference sequence). The CDR3 runs to 13 residues. For the CDR3, the DNA is TGTGCCAGCGACAGAAGCTCTGGAAACACCATATATTTT. The encoded protein is CASDRSSGNTIYF.

The chain couples TRBV7-3 to TRBJ2-3, with D unresolved. V lost 2 bases and J 5 bases, leaving 8 bases between the germline ends. The CDR3 contains 13 residues. Germline CDR1 SGHTA, CDR2 FQGTGA. The CDR3 region has the DNA TGTGCCAGCAGCTTAGGGCCCGTAGATACGCAGTATTTT. Its translation is CASSLGPVDTQYF.